Here is one T cell receptor beta chain with its context. Its antigen is unidentified. Losses at the gene ends were 5 bases for V and 0 bases for J; bases not matched to a gene: 16. The CDR3 length is 20 residues. The germline CDR1 and CDR2 sequences are MNHEY and SMNVEV (reference sequence). This sample was included in a study of cytomegalovirus exposure and HLA in healthy donors. Notes on the study in general: Later on, an analysis found that several of the most significant clusters appeared to be linked to common viral pathogens, which included parvovirus B19. The Asian-associated ancestry cluster reportedly had fewer N-insertions than the approximately 700-donor mean in a later analysis.

The study ran its PCR with 60 Vbeta and 13 Jbeta primers. Authors' processing steps: In a later analysis, the count reached 82 million or so unique TCR beta chains, with approximately 11 million shared. Measured with immunoSEQ multiplex PCR; TCRdb has only the in-frame clones, and not every one. D and trimming come from the DNA, and the V and J calls and clone size come from that table. The table has 120,000 or so clones, less than 80% seen once. Regarding donors, all were healthy bone marrow donors. This clonotype originated in a woman in her forties or fifties in good health and CMV-seronegative. The rearrangement joins TRBV27 to TRBJ2-6; TRBD1 matches at 7 bases. Sequenced material: PBMCs. The CDR3 nucleotides read TGTGCCAGCAGTCCCCTGACAGGGCTCAAACTTTTCTCTGGGGCCAACGTCCTGACTTTC. Amino acid sequence: CASSPLTGLKLFSGANVLTF.